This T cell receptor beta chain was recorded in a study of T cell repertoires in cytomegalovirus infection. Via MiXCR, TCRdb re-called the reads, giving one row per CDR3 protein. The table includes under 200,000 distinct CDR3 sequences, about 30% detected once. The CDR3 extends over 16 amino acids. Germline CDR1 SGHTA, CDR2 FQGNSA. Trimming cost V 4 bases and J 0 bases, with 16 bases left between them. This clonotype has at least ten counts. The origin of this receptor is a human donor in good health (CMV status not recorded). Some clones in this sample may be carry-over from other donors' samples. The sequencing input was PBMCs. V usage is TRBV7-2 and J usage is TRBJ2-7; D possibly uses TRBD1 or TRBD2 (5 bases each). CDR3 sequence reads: CASSWGSTDYSYEQYF. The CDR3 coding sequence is TGTGCCAGCAGCTGGGGGTCGACAGATTACTCCTACGAGCAGTACTTC.